These T cell receptor beta chains were read from a single sample in a study of T cell responses to AZD1222 COVID-19 vaccine. Only in-frame clones appear in the TCRdb table, and some are missing; sequencing was by immunoSEQ multiplex PCR. The sample consists of about 100,000 clones, 70% to 90% of them appearing once. This specimen consisted of peripheral blood, obtained on day 0 of MenACWY control vaccination. The source is an adult in good health. CDR3s include the opening cysteine and the closing phenylalanine or tryptophan. The order of the fields is V gene, J gene, CDR3 protein.

V: TRBV7-2; J: TRBJ2-5; CDR3: CASTIQRAEETQYF
V: TRBV27; J: TRBJ2-5; CDR3: CASRWEETQYF
V: TRBV7-3; J: TRBJ2-2; CDR3: CASSSPRAGATGELFF
V: TRBV7-2; J: TRBJ2-5; CDR3: CASSPTEGGQETQYF
V: TRBV20-1; J: TRBJ1-2; CDR3: CSASGTGGGYTF
V: TRBV27; J: TRBJ1-5; CDR3: CASSLSGGNQPQHF
V: TRBV28; J: TRBJ1-2; CDR3: CASSLGQGLSGYTF
V: TRBV2; J: TRBJ2-3; CDR3: CASSVATDTQYF
V: TRBV7-9; J: TRBJ1-2; CDR3: CASRRRQGARDAVTF
V: TRBV12-3/TRBV12-4; J: TRBJ2-2; CDR3: CASKGASTGELFF
V: TRBV3-1/TRBV3-2; J: TRBJ2-5; CDR3: CASSQDVAQGGETQYF
V: TRBV5-1; J: TRBJ1-2; CDR3: CASSLGRPINPNYGYTF
V: TRBV9; J: TRBJ2-1; CDR3: CASSVLGGGQGEQFF
V: TRBV7-8; J: TRBJ2-1; CDR3: CASSKRLNNEQFF
V: TRBV12-5; J: TRBJ2-3; CDR3: CASGLVAGNTDTQYF
V: TRBV6-9; J: TRBJ1-5; CDR3: CASSKKRTDGGNQPQHF
V: TRBV5-1; J: TRBJ1-6; CDR3: CASSLFQNNSPLHF
V: TRBV6-5; J: TRBJ1-1; CDR3: CASRSKQGTEAFF
V: TRBV7-2; J: TRBJ2-7; CDR3: CASSLERRGPYEQYF
V: TRBV6-2/TRBV6-3; J: TRBJ2-7; CDR3: CASSPPRDRTYEQYF
V: TRBV28; J: TRBJ1-4; CDR3: CASSLDPGTAAELFF
V: TRBV7-9; J: TRBJ2-7; CDR3: CASSPGQGQHEQYF
V: TRBV4-2; J: TRBJ1-6; CDR3: CASSQERGSPLHF
V: TRBV6-2/TRBV6-3; J: TRBJ2-1; CDR3: CASSSKPAYNEQFF
V: TRBV20-1; J: TRBJ2-7; CDR3: CSANRGPEQYF
V: TRBV28; J: TRBJ1-1; CDR3: CASSPSTEAFF
V: TRBV27; J: TRBJ1-2; CDR3: CASSFMTGANYGYTF
V: TRBV13; J: TRBJ2-1; CDR3: CASSLGRAGGTYNEQFF
V: TRBV7-8; J: TRBJ1-2; CDR3: CASSLLQGTPGSGYTF
V: TRBV6-5; J: TRBJ1-3; CDR3: CASSYGGGRGGNTIYF
V: TRBV30; J: TRBJ1-2; CDR3: CAWSSGVDYGYTF
V: TRBV9; J: TRBJ1-2; CDR3: CASSVDGHGEWGYTF
V: TRBV5-1; J: TRBJ2-7; CDR3: CASSLTGVNYEQYF
V: TRBV9; J: TRBJ1-2; CDR3: CASSVSGTGIGGYTF
V: TRBV19; J: TRBJ2-1; CDR3: CASSLLSGRANNEQFF
V: TRBV11-2; J: TRBJ2-5; CDR3: CASSFRGARGAETQYF
V: TRBV10-3; J: TRBJ1-1; CDR3: CAISDLLTEAFF
V: TRBV5-1; J: TRBJ2-7; CDR3: CASSTQGYEQYF
V: TRBV6-5; J: TRBJ1-1; CDR3: CASSRGDRGAFF
V: TRBV19; J: TRBJ2-1; CDR3: CASSILAGYNEQFF
V: TRBV4-3; J: TRBJ1-2; CDR3: CASSQETGQSIGYTF
V: TRBV28; J: TRBJ2-7; CDR3: CASSPWKGSTYEQYF
V: TRBV6-2/TRBV6-3; J: TRBJ1-1; CDR3: CASSYDLDRNTEAFF